This TCR beta chain was found in a study of T cell responses to AZD1222 COVID-19 vaccine. The study's findings and limits: After the peak T cell response, and only then, were repertoires sampled. The sample set comprised mostly white British donors with more females, and clonal diversity was possibly underestimated.

The V gene lost 7 bases and the J gene lost 7 bases, with 19 bases spanning the gap. Germline assignment: CDR1 SNHLY and CDR2 FYNNEI. The CDR3 covers 14 residues. This clone showed up just a few times. Its antigen is not identified. The repertoire was sequenced with immunoSEQ multiplex PCR; TCRdb's copy has only in-frame clones and lacks some. The sample records approximately 100,000 clones, over 75% being singletons. The sample here was peripheral blood, taken 28 days after the second AZD1222 dose. V is TRBV2 and J is TRBJ1-2; TRBD1 is a possible D gene (5 bases). The receptor's source is an adult who received the AZD1222 COVID-19 vaccine. CDR3 sequence reads: CASKVTQGFGGYTF. The DNA for the CDR3 is TGTGCCAGCAAAGTCACGCAGGGATTTGGTGGCTACACCTTC.